The present T cell receptor (beta chain) was sequenced within a study of T cells expressing NK-cell markers. Study overall: Serological testing identified seven of the eight sequenced donors as HCMV-seropositive and one as seronegative. The study's findings and limits: Of the CD8+ T cell pool in about 6 donors, roughly 1.0-7.5% was accounted for by dominant NKG2C+ clonotypes. Topping the CD3+CD56-NKG2C+ fraction as well were these clonotypes, in several donors.

TCRdb re-called the 5' RACE reads and catalogs CDR3 proteins one per entry, DNA excluded. The sample table includes hundreds of thousands of distinct CDR3 sequences. Per germline, CDR1 SGHTA and CDR2 FQGNSA. This CDR3 spans 16 amino acids. About this clonotype itself: The antigen is not known.

Material: blood T cells: a sorted CD56 or NKG2C T cell subset, CD4+ or CD8+ T cells, or bulk PBMC T cells (not recorded which). This receptor was obtained from a woman aged 18-70 years in good health. The genes are TRBV7-2 and TRBJ2-3; TCRdb gives TRBD1 as the D gene, but with no DNA this cannot be confirmed. This CDR3 is CASSLERGGGTDTQYF. Full variable domain (outside the CDR3, taken from reference TRBV7-2 and TRBJ2-3): GAGVSQSPSNKVTEKGKDVELRCDPISGHTALYWYRQSLGQGLEFLIYFQGNSAPDKSGLPSDRFSAERTGGSVSTLTIQRTQQEDSAVYLCASSLERGGGTDTQYFGPGTRLTVL.